This TCR beta chain was captured in a study of blood T cell repertoires in COVID-19. Looking at the study overall: Specimens from acute and convalescent COVID-19 originated in the United States, Italy and Spain.

The germline V gene has CDR1 KGHSH and CDR2 LQKENI. This CDR3 spans 13 amino acids. The J segment lost 6 bases and the V segment lost 0 bases, leaving 1 base of the junction unmatched. Original methodology: Scientists estimated how many nucleated cells there were by amplifying reference gene primers. The assay was immunoSEQ multiplex PCR, and TCRdb's table has in-frame clones only and misses some. D and trimming come from the DNA, and the V and J calls and clone size come from that table. The repertoire holds 380,000 or so clones, with approximately 86% as singletons. Participants came from about two dozen US areas, aged roughly 18 to 95 years. Which cohort a participant joined came from the clinical history participants gave.

The sequence derives from a middle-aged woman with acute COVID-19. Sequencing input: PBMCs or T cells enriched from blood (not recorded which). The chain employs TRBV18 and TRBJ2-7; 8 positions agree with TRBD1. CDR3: CASSPPDRGEQYF. CDR3 nucleotide sequence: TGTGCCAGCTCACCACCCGACAGGGGCGAGCAGTACTTC.